This T cell receptor (beta chain) was recorded in a study of CD8 T cells in Susac syndrome. Germline assignment: CDR1 SEHNR and CDR2 FQNEAQ (reference sequence). After removal of 5 bases from V and 5 bases from J, the junction contained 9 bases not matched to a gene. There are 15 residues in the CDR3. An input of about 0.45 to 1 ug of RNA was subjected to reverse transcription using random hexamers. TCRdb passed the immunoSEQ multiplex PCR reads through MiXCR, listing each CDR3 protein once. The data hold 70,000 to 85,000 distinct CDR3 sequences, with roughly 96% observed a single time. Findings and limits, study-wide: The total CD8+ repertoires yielded about 15 Susac-specific public clones and the CD8+ TEMRA repertoires yielded about 5. As the study acknowledged, the number of individuals in its TCR sequencing and HLA analysis was relatively small.

This clonotype came up once. Its antigen is not known. Sequencing used CD8+ T cells from PBMCs. The clonotype was recovered from a human donor with Susac syndrome. The V gene is TRBV7-9, the J gene TRBJ2-1; 7 bases match TRBD2. CDR3 DNA sequence: TGTGCCAGCAGCCCTGACGGGAGGTTCGACAATGAGCAGTTCTTC. Its protein product is CASSPDGRFDNEQFF. Variable domain in full (rest from reference TRBV7-9 and TRBJ2-1): DTGVSQNPRHKITKRGQNVTFRCDPISEHNRLYWYRQTLGQGPEFLTYFQNEAQLEKSRLLSDRFSAERPKGSFSTLEIQRTEQGDSAMYLCASSPDGRFDNEQFFGPGTRLTVL.